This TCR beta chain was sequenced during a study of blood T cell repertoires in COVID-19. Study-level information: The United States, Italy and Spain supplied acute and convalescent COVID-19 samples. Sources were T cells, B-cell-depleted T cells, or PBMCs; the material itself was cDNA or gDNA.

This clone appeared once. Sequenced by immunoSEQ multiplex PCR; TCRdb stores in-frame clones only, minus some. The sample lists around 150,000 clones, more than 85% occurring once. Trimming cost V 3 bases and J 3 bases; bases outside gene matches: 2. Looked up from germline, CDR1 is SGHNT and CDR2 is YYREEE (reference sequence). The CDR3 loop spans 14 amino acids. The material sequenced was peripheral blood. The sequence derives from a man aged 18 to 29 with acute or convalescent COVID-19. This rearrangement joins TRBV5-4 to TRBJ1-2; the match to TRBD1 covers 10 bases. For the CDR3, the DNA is TGTGCCAGCAGCTCGACAGGGGGCGACTATGGCTACACCTTC. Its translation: CASSSTGGDYGYTF.